Reported below is one T cell receptor beta chain. Its antigen is not known. The method was immunoSEQ multiplex PCR; TCRdb's version includes in-frame clones alone and lacks a portion of them. The sample lists over 70,000 clones; more than 80% were seen once. The data derive from a study of OX40 agonist ivuxolimab in advanced cancers. Study-wide results and caveats: The authors did not determine the antigen specificity of the expanded peripheral T cells.

CDR1 and CDR2 (germline): SGHAT, FQNNGV. This CDR3 contains 12 residues. V lost 7 bases to trimming and J lost 6 bases, with 11 bases between them. V is TRBV11-2 and J is TRBJ2-3; weak D call: TRBD1 (6 bases). Sequencing used CD4+ or CD8+ T cells sorted from blood, obtained in a trial of the OX40 agonist ivuxolimab. The sequence was obtained from an adult with an advanced solid tumor such as melanoma, head and neck, liver or kidney cancer. The DNA of the CDR3 is TGTGCCAGCAACACAGGGTGGGATACGCAGTATTTT. It yields the protein CASNTGWDTQYF.